These T cell receptor beta chains were read from a single sample in a study of blood T cell repertoires in COVID-19. Assay: immunoSEQ multiplex PCR; the TCRdb copy retains only in-frame clones and omits some. The sample lists around 280,000 clones; about 83% were seen once. Sequencing used PBMCs or T cells enriched from blood (not recorded which). The receptors were gathered from a woman in her forties who had recovered from COVID-19. CDR3s include the opening cysteine and the closing phenylalanine or tryptophan. The D gene is left open where the match is weak. Expanded clones get a size class; other rows say once, few or many, or leave the size out.

>.|TRBD1|TRBV25-1|TRBJ1-2
CASSLEQGINGYTF
TGTGCCAGCAGTTTAGAACAGGGGATTAATGGCTACACCTTC
>.|TRBD2|TRBV5-1|TRBJ2-7
CASSSVVTSGDFYEQYF
TGCGCCAGCAGCTCGGTAGTCACTAGCGGGGACTTCTACGAGCAGTACTTC
>.|TRBD1|TRBV27|TRBJ1-6
CASSFSRGNSPLHF
TGTGCCAGCAGTTTCAGCAGGGGGAATTCACCCCTCCACTTT
>.|TRBD1|TRBV28|TRBJ2-7
CASSSPDRNNNYEQYF
TGTGCCAGCAGTTCCCCGGACAGGAACAATAACTACGAGCAGTACTTC
>.|.|TRBV11-3|TRBJ2-3
CASSSLPGGKQYF
TGTGCCAGCAGCTCCCTCCCGGGCGGGAAGCAGTATTTT
>.|TRBD1|TRBV10-3|TRBJ2-1
CAISGQGASSYNEQFF
TGTGCCATCAGTGGCCAGGGGGCCAGCTCCTACAATGAGCAGTTCTTC
>.|.|TRBV27|TRBJ1-5
CASSSGGAVGNQPQHF
TGTGCCAGCTCTAGTGGGGGCGCGGTTGGCAATCAGCCCCAGCATTTT
>.|TRBD1|TRBV19|TRBJ1-5
CASQPTPGQSSNQPQHF
TGTGCCTCTCAACCGACCCCGGGACAGTCTAGCAATCAGCCCCAGCATTTT
>.|.|TRBV5-4|TRBJ2-7
CASSLRGAGTPTYEQYF
TGTGCCAGCAGCTTGAGGGGAGCCGGGACACCGACCTACGAGCAGTACTTC
>few|TRBD2|TRBV7-3|TRBJ2-3
CASSFGLAGDTQYF
TGTGCCAGCAGCTTCGGACTAGCGGGGGATACGCAGTATTTT
>.|TRBD1|TRBV19|TRBJ1-1
CASKAGTEGSEAFF
TGTGCCAGTAAGGCGGGGACAGAAGGGTCTGAAGCTTTCTTT
>once|.|TRBV5-1|TRBJ2-7
CASSSRGGGASYEQYF
TGCGCCAGCAGCTCCCGGGGAGGGGGGGCCTCCTACGAGCAGTACTTC
>.|TRBD1|TRBV9|TRBJ1-2
CASTKPDRDVDGYTF
TGTGCCAGCACCAAACCCGACAGGGATGTTGATGGCTACACCTTC
>.|.|TRBV21-1|TRBJ2-7
CASSKVGPGKSSYEQYF
TGTGCCAGCAGCAAAGTGGGCCCCGGGAAGAGCTCCTACGAGCAGTACTTC
>few|.|TRBV7-8|TRBJ1-4
CASSGYRFRGPGEKLFF
TGTGCCAGCAGCGGGTACCGATTCAGGGGACCGGGAGAAAAACTGTTTTTT
>.|.|TRBV11-2|TRBJ2-1
CASSPIAGRYEQFF
TGTGCCAGCAGCCCAATTGCGGGAAGGTATGAGCAGTTCTTC
>once|.|TRBV18|TRBJ2-1
CASSPLGAGDNEQFF
TGTGCCAGCTCACCCCTAGGGGCTGGCGACAATGAGCAGTTCTTC
>.|.|TRBV7-3|TRBJ2-7
CASSLSAFGGEQYF
TGTGCCAGCAGCTTAAGCGCCTTTGGCGGGGAGCAGTACTTC
>.|TRBD1|TRBV19|TRBJ1-1
CASSIVAGGAGTEAFF
TGTGCCAGTAGTATAGTGGCAGGGGGCGCAGGCACTGAAGCTTTCTTT
>few|.|TRBV27|TRBJ1-4
CASSPDRYYEKLFF
TGTGCCAGCAGTCCCGACAGGTACTATGAAAAACTGTTTTTT
>.|TRBD1|TRBV29-1|TRBJ1-2
CSVGDRGGYTF
TGCAGCGTTGGAGACAGGGGTGGCTACACCTTC